This T cell receptor beta chain was found in a study of blood T cells in healthy people across ages (dated by TCRdb to between 2015 and 2016). For the study in its entirety: In model experiments, template switching captured roughly one uniquely barcoded TCR beta cDNA molecule for every two T cells. The study measured age-related changes in TCR beta repertoire diversity using deep sequencing normalized with unique cDNA molecular identifiers. The donors were split into four age groups: young (average around 15 years), middle-aged (roughly 39), aged (62) and long-lived (more than 80). To avoid experimental bias, donors of different ages were spread randomly across the sequencing lanes. For two donors (one aged 18 to 30 and one aged 80 or older), the study analyzed two additional independent replicas of 1 million unique cDNA reads from the same blood draw.

The library came from 5' RACE. Reads for this sample came from an Illumina HiSeq 2500. The second PCR ran for about 6 to 12 cycles and used a J-beta primer mix along with a sample-barcoded 5' primer. Each TCR beta cDNA molecule received a unique molecular identifier from a template-switch 5' adaptor carrying 12 random nucleotides. Each sample yielded at least 2.5 million CDR3-containing paired-end reads. All of the RNA was converted into first-strand cDNA using the Mint cDNA synthesis kit, with a TRBC-specific oligonucleotide serving as the primer. All cDNA was treated with uracil-DNA glycosylase and then went through a first 18-cycle PCR with the universal primers M1SS and BC2_uni_R. As for the original processing: For normalization, 1 million high-quality reads, each with a distinct molecular identifier, were randomly selected from each sample. Reads with shared molecular identifiers were discarded instead of being binned into consensus sequences. CDR3 identification, clonotype clustering and error correction used MiTCR with a Q25 quality threshold and the strictest error-elimination algorithm. A nonparametric unseen species model using Euler transformation provided a lower-bound estimate of total TCR beta diversity. The public reads were reprocessed in TCRdb via fastp at Q25 and MiXCR, keeping in-frame beta chains. Rows are combined by CDR3 protein, so each entry shows the most common genes and DNA. TCRdb's processing, not the authors', yielded these V and J calls. The sample table holds hundreds of thousands of distinct CDR3 sequences, of which 53% were seen once. About two fifths of the sample is in the top ten clones.

The study at large found these results: Estimates of total diversity based on one million sequenced T cells were considered lower bounds and underestimates. The CMV infection status of donors was not known, potentially confounding age-related changes in expanded clonotypes. Compared with the aged group, the long-lived group had more naive CD4+ T cells, fewer expanded clones and increased TCR diversity, suggesting age selection. Since profiling was done on bulk unsorted PBMCs, naive and antigen-experienced compartments could not be conclusively compared. Observed TCR beta diversity per million T cells fell roughly linearly with age, and a significant reduction was already apparent by age about 36. The percentage of naive T cells measured by flow cytometry correlated strongly with observed TCR beta diversity.

The 35 to 40 donors, aged about 6 to 95 years, were systemically healthy Caucasian individuals from Russia. Each donor gave ten milliliters of peripheral blood, collected into EDTA-treated Vacutainer tubes. PBMCs were isolated by Ficoll-Paque density-gradient centrifugation, with at least 6 million obtained per sample. Trizol reagent was used to extract total RNA from PBMCs, with at least 5 micrograms per sample. For every donor, flow cytometry on a PBMC aliquot measured the percentage of naive CD45RAhigh/CD27high T cells. CDR1 is given as SGHRS and CDR2 as YFSETQ, both from the germline V gene. Counted from cysteine to phenylalanine, this CDR3 has 14 amino acids. Kept here is only the CDR3 DNA, which spans 42 bases and is read in frame from base 1. Germline trimming: 4 bases from V, 9 bases from J; junction bases outside gene matches: 9. This clonotype has just a few counts. The antigen this receptor binds is unknown. Base qualities are not provided; no much larger clone lies one nucleotide away.

The V and J genes are TRBV5-1 and TRBJ2-1; 8 nucleotides in the junction match TRBD1. The TCR was taken from a man older than 75 in good health. The sample taken for sequencing was blood. The DNA is TGCGCCAGCAGCCTCCGGACAGGGTGGGGTGAGCAGTTCTTC. Its coded protein is CASSLRTGWGEQFF.